The present TCR beta chain was sequenced within a study of tumor-infiltrating lymphocytes in primary liver carcinoma. About the research overall: Productive TCRbeta read counts per sample ran from roughly 3.5 to 7 million and were similar across tissue types.

A constant-region primer served to make TCR beta cDNA from approximately 490 ng total RNA. Modified slightly, ARM-PCR produced TCR beta libraries over three nested multiplex PCR rounds. With TRBV1-TRBV30 forward primers and a C-beta reverse primer, the first two PCR rounds were run for roughly 10 cycles each. Via MiXCR, TCRdb re-called the multiplex PCR reads, giving one row per CDR3 protein. The repertoire holds about 22,000 distinct CDR3 sequences, with 70% to 90% as singletons. This clonotype is a singleton in its sample. A read error may produce the germline difference seen at one junction end. Both RNA and DNA were isolated together from approximately 20-30 mg of bulk tissue that had not been sorted. Treatment-naive at the time, the patients had chronic HBV infection. Samples were taken from five separate regions (per tumor). Over 80% viable tumor cells were present in every tumor sample. The germline V gene has CDR1 SGHTA and CDR2 FQGTGA. The CDR3 has 15 amino acids.

The J gene is TRBJ2-1, the V gene TRBV7-3, with TRBD2 identical over 11 bases. Input material: liver tumor tissue from sampling region 2. Subset indicated: tumor region T2, inferior pole. The clonotype was recovered from a woman aged 25 to 45 with primary liver carcinoma and hepatitis B virus infection. CDR3 protein: CASSLTSGTNNEEFF. Written as DNA, the CDR3 is TGTGCCAGTAGCTTGACTAGCGGGACGAACAATGAGGAGTTCTTC.